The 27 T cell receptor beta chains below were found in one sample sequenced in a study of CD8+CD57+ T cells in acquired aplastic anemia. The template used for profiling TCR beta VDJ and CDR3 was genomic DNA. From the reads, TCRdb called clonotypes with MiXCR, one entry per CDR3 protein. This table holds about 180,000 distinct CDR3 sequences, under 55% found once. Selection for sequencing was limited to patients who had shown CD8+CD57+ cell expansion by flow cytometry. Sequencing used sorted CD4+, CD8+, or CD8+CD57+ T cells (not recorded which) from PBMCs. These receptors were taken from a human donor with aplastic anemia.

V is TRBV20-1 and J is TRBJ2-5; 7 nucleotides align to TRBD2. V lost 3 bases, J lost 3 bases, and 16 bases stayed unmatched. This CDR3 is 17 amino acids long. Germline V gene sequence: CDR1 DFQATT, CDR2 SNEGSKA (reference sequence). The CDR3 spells CSARGGPGSGTKETQYF. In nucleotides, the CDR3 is TGCAGTGCTAGGGGTGGACCGGGGAGCGGGACGAAAGAGACCCAGTACTTC.

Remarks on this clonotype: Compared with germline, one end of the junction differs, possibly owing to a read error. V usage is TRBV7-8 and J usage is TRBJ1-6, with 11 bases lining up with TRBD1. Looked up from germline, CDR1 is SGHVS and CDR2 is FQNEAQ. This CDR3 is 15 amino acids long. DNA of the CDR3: TGTGTCAGCACCACACGGACAGGGGGCAATTCGCCCCTCCACTTT. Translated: CVSTTRTGGNSPLHF.

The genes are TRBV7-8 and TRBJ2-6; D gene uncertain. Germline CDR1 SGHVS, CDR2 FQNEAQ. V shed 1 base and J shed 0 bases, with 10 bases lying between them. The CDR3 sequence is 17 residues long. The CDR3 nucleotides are TGTGCCAGCAGCTTAGTCGTGTCAGCCTCTGGGGCCAACGTCCTGACTTTC. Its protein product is CASSLVVSASGANVLTF.

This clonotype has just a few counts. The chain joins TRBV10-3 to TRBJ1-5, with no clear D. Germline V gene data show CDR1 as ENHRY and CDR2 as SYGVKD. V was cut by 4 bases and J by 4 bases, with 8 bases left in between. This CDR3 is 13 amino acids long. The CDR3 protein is CAISASGNQPQHF. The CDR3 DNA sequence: TGTGCCATCAGTGCGTCGGGAAATCAGCCCCAGCATTTT.

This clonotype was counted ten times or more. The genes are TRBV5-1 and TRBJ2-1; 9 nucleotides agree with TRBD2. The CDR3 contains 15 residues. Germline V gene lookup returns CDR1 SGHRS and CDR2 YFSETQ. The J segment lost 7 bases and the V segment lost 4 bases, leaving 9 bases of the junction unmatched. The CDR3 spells CASSAGTSLSNEQFF. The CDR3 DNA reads TGCGCCAGCAGCGCGGGGACTAGCCTATCGAATGAGCAGTTCTTC.

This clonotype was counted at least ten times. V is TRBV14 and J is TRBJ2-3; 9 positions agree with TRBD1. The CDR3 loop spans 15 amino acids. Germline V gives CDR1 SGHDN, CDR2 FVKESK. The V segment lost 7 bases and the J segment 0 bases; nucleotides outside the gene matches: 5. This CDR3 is CASTRTGVSTDTQYF. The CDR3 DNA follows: TGTGCCAGCACCCGGACAGGGGTTAGCACAGATACGCAGTATTTT.

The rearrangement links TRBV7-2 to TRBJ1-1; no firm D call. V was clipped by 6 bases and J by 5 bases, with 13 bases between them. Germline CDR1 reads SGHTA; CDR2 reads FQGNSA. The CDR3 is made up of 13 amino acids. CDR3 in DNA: TGTGCCAGCAGATTGGTCGGGAGTACTGAAGCTTTCTTT. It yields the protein CASRLVGSTEAFF.

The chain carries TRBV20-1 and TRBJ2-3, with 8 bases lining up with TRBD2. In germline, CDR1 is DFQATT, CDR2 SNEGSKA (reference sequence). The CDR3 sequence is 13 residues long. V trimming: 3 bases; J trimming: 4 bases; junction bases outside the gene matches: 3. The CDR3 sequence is CSASGGAADTQYF. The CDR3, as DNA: TGCAGTGCTAGCGGGGGGGCGGCAGATACGCAGTATTTT.

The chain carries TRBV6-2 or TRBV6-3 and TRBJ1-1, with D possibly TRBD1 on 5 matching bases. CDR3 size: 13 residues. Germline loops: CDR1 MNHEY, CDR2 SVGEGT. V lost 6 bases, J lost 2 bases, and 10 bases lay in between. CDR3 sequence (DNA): TGTGCCAGCAGCCCGACAGAAAACACTGAAGCTTTCTTT. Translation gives CASSPTENTEAFF.

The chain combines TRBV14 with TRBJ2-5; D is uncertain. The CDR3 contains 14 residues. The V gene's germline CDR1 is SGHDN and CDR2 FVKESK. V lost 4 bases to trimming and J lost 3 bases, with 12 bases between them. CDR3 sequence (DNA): TGTGCCAGCAGCCCAGGACGGTGGGAAGAGACCCAGTACTTC. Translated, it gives CASSPGRWEETQYF.

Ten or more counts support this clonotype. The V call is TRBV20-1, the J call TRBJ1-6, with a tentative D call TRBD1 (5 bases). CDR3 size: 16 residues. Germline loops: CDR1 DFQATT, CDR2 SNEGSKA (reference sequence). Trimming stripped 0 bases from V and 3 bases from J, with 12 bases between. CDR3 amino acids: CSARDIREVYNSPLHF. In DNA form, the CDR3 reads TGCAGTGCTAGAGATATCAGGGAAGTCTATAATTCACCCCTCCACTTT.

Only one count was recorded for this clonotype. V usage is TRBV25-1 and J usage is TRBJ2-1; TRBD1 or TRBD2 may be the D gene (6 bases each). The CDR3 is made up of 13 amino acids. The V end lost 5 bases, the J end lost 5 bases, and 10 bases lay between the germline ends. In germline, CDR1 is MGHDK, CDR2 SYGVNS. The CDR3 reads CASSPGAHNEQFF. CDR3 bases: TGTGCCAGCAGTCCGGGGGCCCACAATGAGCAGTTCTTC.

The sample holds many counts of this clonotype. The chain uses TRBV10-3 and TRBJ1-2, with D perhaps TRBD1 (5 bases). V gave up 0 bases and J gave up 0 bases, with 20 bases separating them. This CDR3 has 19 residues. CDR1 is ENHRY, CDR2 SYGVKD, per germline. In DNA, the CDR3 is TGTGCCATCAGTGAGTCGATCGGGGCCGCGAAGGTACCTAACTATGGCTACACCTTC. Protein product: CAISESIGAAKVPNYGYTF.

The chain's CDR3 is CSTNDGRAQETQYF. Written as DNA, the CDR3 is TGCAGTACTAATGACGGACGGGCCCAAGAGACCCAGTACTTC. The gene calls are TRBV20-1 and TRBJ2-5; D is unclear. This CDR3 has 14 amino acids. V was pared by 8 bases and J by 1 base, with 17 bases between. Germline lookup yields CDR1 DFQATT and CDR2 SNEGSKA (reference sequence).

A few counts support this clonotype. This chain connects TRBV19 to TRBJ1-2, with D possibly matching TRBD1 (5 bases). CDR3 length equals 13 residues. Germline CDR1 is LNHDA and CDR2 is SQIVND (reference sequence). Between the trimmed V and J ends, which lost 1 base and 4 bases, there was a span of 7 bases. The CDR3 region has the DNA TGTGCCAGTAGTATAGTTGGGACCTATGGCTACACCTTC. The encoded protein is CASSIVGTYGYTF. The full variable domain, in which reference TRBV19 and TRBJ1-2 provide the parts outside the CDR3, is DGGITQSPKYLFRKEGQNVTLSCEQNLNHDAMYWYRQDPGQGLRLIYYSQIVNDFQKGDIAEGYSVSREKKESFPLTVTSAQKNPTAFYLCASSIVGTYGYTFGSGTRLTVV.

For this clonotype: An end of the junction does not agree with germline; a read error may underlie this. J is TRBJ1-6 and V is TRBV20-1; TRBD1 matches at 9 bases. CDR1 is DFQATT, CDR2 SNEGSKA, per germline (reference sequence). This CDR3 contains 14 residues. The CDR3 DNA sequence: TGCAGTGCTGGAGACAGGGGGACGAATTCACCCCTCCACTTT. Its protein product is CSAGDRGTNSPLHF.

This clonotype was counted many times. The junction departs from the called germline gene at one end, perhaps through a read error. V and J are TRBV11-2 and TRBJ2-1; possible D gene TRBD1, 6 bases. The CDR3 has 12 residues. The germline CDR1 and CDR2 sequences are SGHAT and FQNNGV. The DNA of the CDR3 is TGTGCCAGCAGTCTCATAGGACAGTCGGCGGTCTTC. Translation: CASSLIGQSAVF.

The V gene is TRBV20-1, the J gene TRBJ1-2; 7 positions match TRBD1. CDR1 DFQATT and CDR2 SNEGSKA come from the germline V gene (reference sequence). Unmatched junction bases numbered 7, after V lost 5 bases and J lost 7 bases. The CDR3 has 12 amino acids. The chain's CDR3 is CSAPRTGVGYTF. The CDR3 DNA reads TGCAGTGCTCCCAGGACAGGTGTTGGCTACACCTTC.

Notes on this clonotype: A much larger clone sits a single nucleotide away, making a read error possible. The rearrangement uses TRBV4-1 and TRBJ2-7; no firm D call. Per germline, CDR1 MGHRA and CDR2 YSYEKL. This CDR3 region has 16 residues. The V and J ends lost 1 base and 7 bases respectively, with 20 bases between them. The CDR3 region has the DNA TGCGCCAGCAGCCAAGTCGATGTGGGGTTCACGCAGGAGCAGTACTTC. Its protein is CASSQVDVGFTQEQYF.

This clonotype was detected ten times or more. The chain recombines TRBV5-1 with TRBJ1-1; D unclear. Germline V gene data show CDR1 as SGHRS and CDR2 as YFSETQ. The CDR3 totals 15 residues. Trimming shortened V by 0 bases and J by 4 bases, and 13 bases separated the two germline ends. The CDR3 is CASSLDQRVGTEAFF. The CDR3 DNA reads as TGCGCCAGCAGCTTGGACCAGAGGGTCGGCACTGAAGCTTTCTTT.

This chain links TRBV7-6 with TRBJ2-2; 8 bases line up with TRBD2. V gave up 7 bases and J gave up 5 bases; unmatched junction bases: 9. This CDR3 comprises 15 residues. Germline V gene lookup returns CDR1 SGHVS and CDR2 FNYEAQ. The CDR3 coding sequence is TGTGCCAGCACCAACCTCCGGGGGGGAACCGGGGAGCTGTTTTTT. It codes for CASTNLRGGTGELFF. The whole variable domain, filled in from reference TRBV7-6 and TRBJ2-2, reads GAGVSQSPRYKVTKRGQDVALRCDPISGHVSLYWYRQALGQGPEFLTYFNYEAQQDKSGLPNDRFSAERPEGSISTLTIQRTEQRDSAMYRCASTNLRGGTGELFFGEGSRLTVL.

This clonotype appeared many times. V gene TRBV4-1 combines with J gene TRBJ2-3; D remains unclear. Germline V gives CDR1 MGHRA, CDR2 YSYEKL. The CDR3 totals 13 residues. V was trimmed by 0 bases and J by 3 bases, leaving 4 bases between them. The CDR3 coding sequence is TGCGCCAGCAGCCAAGAAGGAACAGATACGCAGTATTTT. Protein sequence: CASSQEGTDTQYF.

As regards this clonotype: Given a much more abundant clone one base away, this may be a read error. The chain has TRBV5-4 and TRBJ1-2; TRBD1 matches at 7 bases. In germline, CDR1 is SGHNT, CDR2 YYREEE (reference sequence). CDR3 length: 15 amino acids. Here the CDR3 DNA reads TGTGCCAGCAGCCCGGGGGGGCAGGGGGTCTATAGCTACACCTTC. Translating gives CASSPGGQGVYSYTF.

Here the CDR3 reads CASSVRDTVSYEQYF. The CDR3 DNA sequence: TGTGCCAGCAGTGTCCGGGACACCGTCTCCTACGAGCAGTACTTC. This chain uses TRBV7-9 with TRBJ2-7, with a tentative D call TRBD1 (6 bases). The germline V gene has CDR1 SEHNR and CDR2 FQNEAQ (reference sequence). The CDR3 sequence is 15 residues long. Trimming took 6 bases from V and 0 from J, leaving 15 bases between them.

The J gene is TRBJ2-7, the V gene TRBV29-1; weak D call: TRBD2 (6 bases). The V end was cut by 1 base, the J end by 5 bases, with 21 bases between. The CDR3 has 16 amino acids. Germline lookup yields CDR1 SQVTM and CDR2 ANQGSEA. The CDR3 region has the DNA TGCAGCGTTGAAGTCCTTGGACGGAGGGGAGCGGACGAGCAGTACTTC. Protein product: CSVEVLGRRGADEQYF.

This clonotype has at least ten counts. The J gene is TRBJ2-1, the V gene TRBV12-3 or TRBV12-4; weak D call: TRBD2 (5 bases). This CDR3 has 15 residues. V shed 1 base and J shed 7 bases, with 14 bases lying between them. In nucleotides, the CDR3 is TGTGCCAGCAGTTTAGGGTACCCCCGGGGAAATGAGCAGTTCTTC. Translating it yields CASSLGYPRGNEQFF.

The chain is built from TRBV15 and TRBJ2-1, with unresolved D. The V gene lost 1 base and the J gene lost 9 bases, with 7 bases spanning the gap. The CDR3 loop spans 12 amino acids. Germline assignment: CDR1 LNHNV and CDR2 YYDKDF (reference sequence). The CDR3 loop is CATSRGTGEQFF. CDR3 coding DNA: TGTGCCACCAGCAGAGGAACGGGTGAGCAGTTCTTC. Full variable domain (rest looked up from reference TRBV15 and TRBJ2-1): DAMVIQNPRYQVTQFGKPVTLSCSQTLNHNVMYWYQQKSSQAPKLLFHYYDKDFNNEADTPDNFQSRRPNTSFCFLDIRSPGLGDTAMYLCATSRGTGEQFFGPGTRLTVL.